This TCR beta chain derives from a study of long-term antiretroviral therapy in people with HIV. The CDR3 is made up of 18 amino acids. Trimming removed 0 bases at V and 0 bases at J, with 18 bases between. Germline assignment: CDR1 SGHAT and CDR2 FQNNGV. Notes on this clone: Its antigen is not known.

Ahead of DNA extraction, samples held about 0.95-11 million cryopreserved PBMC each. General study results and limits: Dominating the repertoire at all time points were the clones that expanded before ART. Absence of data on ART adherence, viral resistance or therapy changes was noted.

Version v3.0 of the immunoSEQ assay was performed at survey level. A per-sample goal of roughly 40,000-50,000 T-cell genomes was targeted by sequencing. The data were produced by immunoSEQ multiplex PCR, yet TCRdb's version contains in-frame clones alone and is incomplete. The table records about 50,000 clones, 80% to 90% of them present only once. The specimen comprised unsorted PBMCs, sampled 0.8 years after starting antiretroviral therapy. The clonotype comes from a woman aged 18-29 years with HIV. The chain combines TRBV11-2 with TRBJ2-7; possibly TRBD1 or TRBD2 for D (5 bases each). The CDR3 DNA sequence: TGTGCCAGCAGCTTAGAGGTCTTAGGACCCGGGGCCTCCTACGAGCAGTACTTC. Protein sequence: CASSLEVLGPGASYEQYF. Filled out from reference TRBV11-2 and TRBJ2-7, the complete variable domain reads EAGVAQSPRYKIIEKRQSVAFWCNPISGHATLYWYQQILGQGPKLLIQFQNNGVVDDSQLPKDRFSAERLKGVDSTLKIQPAKLEDSAVYLCASSLEVLGPGASYEQYFGPGTRLTVT.